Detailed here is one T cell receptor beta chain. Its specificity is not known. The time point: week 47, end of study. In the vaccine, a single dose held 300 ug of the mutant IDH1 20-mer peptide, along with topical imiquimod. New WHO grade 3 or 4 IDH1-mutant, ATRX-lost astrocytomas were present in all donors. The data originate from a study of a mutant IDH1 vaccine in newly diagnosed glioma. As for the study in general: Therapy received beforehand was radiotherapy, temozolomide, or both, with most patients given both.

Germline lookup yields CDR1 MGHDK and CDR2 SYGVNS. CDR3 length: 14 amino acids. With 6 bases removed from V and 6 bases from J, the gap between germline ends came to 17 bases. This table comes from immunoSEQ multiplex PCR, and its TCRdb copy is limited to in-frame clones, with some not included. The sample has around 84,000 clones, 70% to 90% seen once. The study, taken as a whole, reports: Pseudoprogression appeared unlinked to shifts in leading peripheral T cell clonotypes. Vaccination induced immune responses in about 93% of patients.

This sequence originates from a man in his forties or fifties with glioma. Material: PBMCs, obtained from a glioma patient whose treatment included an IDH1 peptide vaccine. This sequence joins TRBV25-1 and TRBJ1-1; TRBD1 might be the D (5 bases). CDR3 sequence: CASSRDGGTAEAFF. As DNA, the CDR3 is TGTGCCAGCAGCCGGGACGGGGGAACGGCTGAAGCTTTCTTT.